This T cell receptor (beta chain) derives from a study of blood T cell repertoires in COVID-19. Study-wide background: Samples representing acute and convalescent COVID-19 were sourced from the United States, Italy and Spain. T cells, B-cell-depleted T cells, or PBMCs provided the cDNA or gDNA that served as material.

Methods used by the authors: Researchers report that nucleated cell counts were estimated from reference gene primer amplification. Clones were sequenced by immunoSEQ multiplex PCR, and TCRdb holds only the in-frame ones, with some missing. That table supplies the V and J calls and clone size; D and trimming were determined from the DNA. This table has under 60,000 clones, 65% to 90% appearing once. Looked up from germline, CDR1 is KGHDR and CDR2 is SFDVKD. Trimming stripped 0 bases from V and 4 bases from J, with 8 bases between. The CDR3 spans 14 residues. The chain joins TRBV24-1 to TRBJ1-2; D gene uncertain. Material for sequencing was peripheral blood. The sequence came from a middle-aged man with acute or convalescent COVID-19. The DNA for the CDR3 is TGTGCCACCAGTGATTTGTCAGGTTCCTATGGCTACACCTTC. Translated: CATSDLSGSYGYTF.